Shown below are 20 T cell receptor beta chains from a single sample sequenced in a study of cytomegalovirus exposure and HLA in healthy donors. The PCR contained 60 Vbeta and 13 Jbeta primers. The table came from immunoSEQ multiplex PCR; TCRdb's copy has only in-frame clones and leaves some out. The table has roughly 130,000 clones, over 70% seen once; the top ten hold approximately 4%. The specimen was PBMCs. Receptor source: a woman in her forties in good health and CMV-seronegative.

This chain links TRBV9 with TRBJ1-4, with D possibly being TRBD1 (5 bases). Looked up from germline, CDR1 is SGDLS and CDR2 is YYNGEE. The CDR3 extends over 18 amino acids. Trimming pared 4 bases from V and 3 bases from J, leaving 22 bases between. CDR3 protein: CASSTLPGGAGPNEKLFF. DNA for the CDR3: TGTGCCAGCAGCACCTTACCGGGAGGGGCAGGGCCTAATGAAAAACTGTTTTTT.

The rearrangement uses TRBV18 and TRBJ2-7, with TRBD1 matching over 7 bases. This CDR3 contains 20 residues. The V and J ends lost 0 bases and 3 bases, in that order; junction bases with no gene match: 20. CDR1 is KGHSH, CDR2 LQKENI, per germline. The CDR3 region is CASSPPEISFGDSQDYEQYF. For the CDR3, the DNA is TGTGCCAGCTCACCACCAGAAATCTCCTTCGGGGACAGCCAGGACTACGAGCAGTACTTC.

V usage is TRBV27 and J usage is TRBJ2-7; TRBD2 agrees at 13 bases. The CDR3 spans 16 residues. The germline CDR1 and CDR2 sequences are MNHEY and SMNVEV (reference sequence). The V and J ends lost 4 bases and 4 bases, in that order; junction bases with no gene match: 7. CDR3 nucleotides: TGTGCCAGCAGTTCCTCCCCGGGACTAGCGGGGTACGAGCAGTACTTC. Its translation: CASSSSPGLAGYEQYF.

The chain joins TRBV5-1 to TRBJ2-5; possible D gene TRBD1, 6 bases. Germline lookup yields CDR1 SGHRS and CDR2 YFSETQ. V was cut by 0 bases and J by 5 bases, with 14 bases left in between. This CDR3 has 15 amino acids. The CDR3 protein is CASSLEAGVGETQYF. The CDR3 coding sequence is TGCGCCAGCAGCTTGGAGGCAGGGGTAGGGGAGACCCAGTACTTC. The whole variable domain, filled in from reference TRBV5-1 and TRBJ2-5, reads KAGVTQTPRYLIKTRGQQVTLSCSPISGHRSVSWYQQTPGQGLQFLFEYFSETQRNKGNFPGRFSGRQFSNSRSEMNVSTLELGDSALYLCASSLEAGVGETQYFGPGTRLLVL.

The chain employs TRBV9 and TRBJ1-1, with D possibly matching TRBD1 (5 bases). This CDR3 is built from 15 residues. Trimming took 4 bases from V and 4 from J, leaving 17 bases between them. Germline V lookup: CDR1 SGDLS, CDR2 YYNGEE. CDR3 in DNA: TGTGCCAGCAGCTTCAGTTCGGGGGGATCCACTGAAGCTTTCTTT. This translates into CASSFSSGGSTEAFF.

The CDR3 reads CASGRGGNEQFF. In DNA, the CDR3 is TGTGCCAGTGGGAGGGGCGGCAATGAGCAGTTCTTC. This chain uses TRBV27 with TRBJ2-1; 7 bases agree with TRBD2. Germline lookup yields CDR1 MNHEY and CDR2 SMNVEV (reference sequence). The CDR3 loop spans 12 amino acids. J lost 6 bases, V lost 9 bases, and 5 bases had no gene match.

This clone has more than one count but fewer than ten. The rearrangement joins TRBV4-1 to TRBJ2-1, with 8 positions matching TRBD2. CDR1 is MGHRA, CDR2 YSYEKL, per germline. This CDR3 is built from 11 residues. The CDR3 nucleotides are TGCGCTTCGGGGGGGCTCAATGAGCAGTTCTTC. Its protein is CASGGLNEQFF.

This chain links TRBV27 with TRBJ2-3; D possibly corresponds to TRBD1 (6 bases). The CDR3 spans 16 residues. CDR1 and CDR2 from the germline V gene are MNHEY and SMNVEV (reference sequence). V was cut by 6 bases and J by 2 bases, with 18 bases left in between. This CDR3 reads CASSRGANRATDTQYF. The CDR3 nucleotides read TGTGCCAGCAGCCGAGGCGCGAACAGGGCCACAGATACGCAGTATTTT.

The genes are TRBV4-3 and TRBJ2-1; D might be TRBD1 (6 bases). This CDR3 region has 14 residues. Germline CDR1 reads LGHNA; CDR2 reads YSLEER. The V and J ends lost 1 base and 8 bases respectively, with 12 bases between them. This CDR3 reads CASSQGTAWDEQFF. In nucleotides, the CDR3 is TGCGCCAGCAGCCAAGGGACAGCTTGGGATGAGCAGTTCTTC.

This chain connects TRBV19 to TRBJ1-5; TRBD1 might be the D (5 bases). Per the germline V gene, CDR1 is LNHDA and CDR2 is SQIVND (reference sequence). The V end lost 4 bases, the J end lost 9 bases, and 22 bases lay between the germline ends. This CDR3 has 16 residues. In DNA, the CDR3 is TGTGCCAGTAGTACGGCGGTCGGGGAGGGGACGGGGCCCCAGCATTTT. Translating it yields CASSTAVGEGTGPQHF.

This clone was seen a few times. The V gene is TRBV7-8, the J gene TRBJ1-1; D gene uncertain. V lost 1 base and J 3 bases, leaving 6 bases between the germline ends. This CDR3 spans 13 amino acids. Germline loops: CDR1 SGHVS, CDR2 FQNEAQ. CDR3 sequence (DNA): TGTGCCAGCAGCTTAGTTCCGTACACTGAAGCTTTCTTT. Its translation: CASSLVPYTEAFF.

CDR3 coding DNA: TGTGCCAGCAGGAAGGGACAGGGAGCGAACACTGAAGCTTTCTTT. It translates to CASRKGQGANTEAFF. V and J are TRBV2 and TRBJ1-1, with 9 nucleotides matching TRBD1. V shed 6 bases and J 1 base; nucleotides not matched to a gene: 6. Germline CDR1 SNHLY, CDR2 FYNNEI. The CDR3 covers 15 residues.

This chain links TRBV7-2 with TRBJ1-1; perhaps TRBD1 as D (5 bases). This CDR3 has 15 residues. Germline CDR1 reads SGHTA; CDR2 reads FQGNSA. Deletions cut 0 bases from V and 6 bases from J, with 14 bases between. The CDR3 loop reads CASSLAQGSFAEAFF. The CDR3 DNA follows: TGTGCCAGCAGCTTAGCGCAGGGTAGTTTTGCTGAAGCTTTCTTT.

V usage is TRBV6-1 and J usage is TRBJ2-7, with D tentatively TRBD1 (5 bases). Germline assignment: CDR1 MNHNS and CDR2 SASEGT. CDR3 size: 14 residues. Trimming took 2 bases from V and 0 from J, leaving 8 bases between them. The CDR3 is CASSETDSSYEQYF. CDR3 bases: TGTGCCAGCAGTGAAACCGACAGCTCCTACGAGCAGTACTTC.

V is TRBV9 and J is TRBJ2-3, with 10 bases aligning to TRBD2. V gave up 3 bases and J gave up 3 bases; unmatched junction bases: 7. The CDR3 consists of 16 residues. Germline V gene data show CDR1 as SGDLS and CDR2 as YYNGEE. As DNA, the CDR3 is TGTGCCAGCAGCGCCGTAGCGGGAGGTGAGACAGATACGCAGTATTTT. Translation: CASSAVAGGETDTQYF.

This clone was seen once. V is TRBV7-9 and J is TRBJ1-2; D is ambiguous. The CDR3 runs 14 residues. The V end lost 4 bases, the J end lost 1 base, and 10 bases lay between the germline ends. Germline values: CDR1 SEHNR, CDR2 FQNEAQ (reference sequence). CDR3 region: CASSSSGFNYGYTF. The CDR3 DNA sequence: TGTGCCAGCAGCTCATCAGGCTTTAACTATGGCTACACCTTC.

This clone occurred once. V gene TRBV13 combines with J gene TRBJ2-7, with TRBD2 identical over 10 bases. Germline assignment: CDR1 PRHDT and CDR2 FYEKMQ (reference sequence). The ends lost 4 bases at V and 0 bases at J; junction bases unmatched: 12. The CDR3 covers 18 residues. DNA of the CDR3: TGTGCCAGCAGCTCAGGGGGTAGCGGGGGGCCATACTCCTACGAGCAGTACTTC. This gives the protein CASSSGGSGGPYSYEQYF.

The chain couples TRBV7-2 to TRBJ2-7; no reliable D call. Per germline, CDR1 SGHTA and CDR2 FQGNSA. Between the trimmed V and J ends, which lost 6 bases and 3 bases, there was a span of 15 bases. There are 14 residues in the CDR3. CDR3 loop: CASSLSGQYYEQYF. In nucleotides, the CDR3 is TGTGCCAGCAGTCTAAGTGGGCAGTACTACGAGCAGTACTTC. Using reference TRBV7-2 and TRBJ2-7 for the parts outside the CDR3, the full variable domain is GAGVSQSPSNKVTEKGKDVELRCDPISGHTALYWYRQSLGQGLEFLIYFQGNSAPDKSGLPSDRFSAERTGGSVSTLTIQRTQQEDSAVYLCASSLSGQYYEQYFGPGTRLTVT.

The rearrangement links TRBV2 to TRBJ1-2; perhaps TRBD1 as D (5 bases). CDR3 length equals 13 residues. Germline CDR1 SNHLY, CDR2 FYNNEI. V lost 1 base, J lost 5 bases, and 8 bases lay in between. CDR3 residues: CASSEGQGYGYTF. The CDR3 DNA sequence: TGTGCCAGCAGTGAAGGGCAGGGATATGGCTACACCTTC.

The V and J genes are TRBV29-1 and TRBJ2-2, with TRBD2 identical over 9 bases. Looked up from germline, CDR1 is SQVTM and CDR2 is ANQGSEA. V trimming: 7 bases; J trimming: 7 bases; junction bases outside the gene matches: 10. The CDR3 contains 14 residues. CDR3 coding DNA: TGCAGCGCGGTCAGGGCGGGAGGGCACGGGGAGCTGTTTTTT. Its protein is CSAVRAGGHGELFF.